This record looks at one TCR beta chain sequence and its context. Its specificity is unknown. This sample also contains other DNA sequences that code for the same CDR3. The sample originates from a study of beta chain features in type 1 diabetes. For the study at large: No age, gender or cell yield differences were seen between patients and healthy donors. Points from the study as a whole: There was a moderate but significant shortening of TCRB CDR3s in all four CD4+ subsets of Type 1 diabetes patients. Still unanswered here is whether HLA type influences TCRB rearrangement.

A CD45RO/CCR7/CD25/CD127/CD95/CD27 panel sorted naive, central memory, regulatory and stem cell-like memory CD4+ cells. The authors reverse transcribed all of the isolated RNA, so sequencing captured expressed TCRB transcripts. Sequencing used immunoSEQ multiplex PCR; TCRdb keeps in-frame clones, though not all of them. The sample has a few hundred thousand clones, about 18% seen once. This receptor was taken from a woman aged 18 to 35 in good health. The sample comprised naive CD4+ T cells from blood.

As DNA, the CDR3 is TGTGCCAGCAGCGGGGGACTCCAAGAGACCCAGTACTTC. This encodes CASSGGLQETQYF. The rearrangement joins TRBV9 to TRBJ2-5, with a tentative D call TRBD2 (6 bases). Germline CDR1 reads SGDLS; CDR2 reads YYNGEE. The V end lost 3 bases, the J end lost 1 base, and 7 bases lay between the germline ends. This CDR3 region has 13 residues. The full variable domain, completed using reference TRBV9 and TRBJ2-5, is DSGVTQTPKHLITATGQRVTLRCSPRSGDLSVYWYQQSLDQGLQFLIQYYNGEERAKGNILERFSAQQFPDLHSELNLSSLELGDSALYFCASSGGLQETQYFGPGTRLLVL.